This entry is about one T cell receptor beta chain. Its antigen remains unidentified. Using immunoSEQ multiplex PCR, the repertoire was profiled, and TCRdb retains in-frame clones only, with some absent. Of around 2,000,000 clones in the sample, 95% were seen once. The data stem from a study of shared clonotypes between healthy human individuals. General observations from the study: Genetic and exposure-history diversity was limited by the small donor number. Non-shared clonotypes showed lower generation probabilities than clonotypes common to all four donors. Several donors showed sharing of around 5% of naive CD4 clonotypes.

From germline, CDR1 is MNHEY and CDR2 SMNVEV (reference sequence). Deletions cut 6 bases from V and 6 bases from J, with 13 bases between. The length of the CDR3 is 13 residues. This rearrangement joins TRBV27 to TRBJ2-3; D uncertain. The TCR sequence derives from a man younger than 35 in good health. The sequenced sample was naive CD4+ T cells sorted from blood. Regarding subset: CD45RA+ positively selected. The CDR3 sequence: CASSPNVGDTQYF. CDR3 DNA sequence: TGTGCCAGCAGCCCCAATGTCGGGGATACGCAGTATTTT.